The 23 T cell receptor beta chains below were found in one sample sequenced in a study of shared T cell receptors in the human thymus. TCRdb keeps only in-frame clones here, not all; method: immunoSEQ multiplex PCR. The sample has approximately 660,000 clones; roughly 88% are singletons. The same sample was also used in a study of human thymus T cells.

Sequencing used thymocytes. These receptors originate from a boy under two years old with a congenital heart defect.

The rearrangement uses TRBV7-6 and TRBJ2-7; a possible D gene is TRBD2 (6 bases). The length of the CDR3 is 17 residues. Trimming stripped 4 bases from V and 2 bases from J, with 21 bases between. CDR1 SGHVS and CDR2 FNYEAQ come from the germline V gene. This CDR3 reads CASSSPPGRLAPYEQYF. DNA for the CDR3: TGTGCCAGCAGCTCGCCTCCCGGGCGGCTAGCGCCCTACGAGCAGTACTTC.

V gene TRBV15 combines with J gene TRBJ2-7, with 7 bases lining up with TRBD1. The germline CDR1 and CDR2 sequences are LNHNV and YYDKDF (reference sequence). The length of the CDR3 is 15 residues. The V gene end was trimmed by 4 bases and the J gene end by 3 bases; junction bases not matched to a gene: 9. CDR3 DNA sequence: TGTGCCACCAGCACCACCCAGGGGGTAGGCTACGAGCAGTACTTC. It is translated as CATSTTQGVGYEQYF. Combining the CDR3 with reference TRBV15 and TRBJ2-7 gives the whole variable domain DAMVIQNPRYQVTQFGKPVTLSCSQTLNHNVMYWYQQKSSQAPKLLFHYYDKDFNNEADTPDNFQSRRPNTSFCFLDIRSPGLGDTAMYLCATSTTQGVGYEQYFGPGTRLTVT.

The chain has TRBV6-5 and TRBJ2-7; D possibly corresponds to TRBD2 (5 bases). The CDR3 covers 14 residues. CDR1 is MNHEY, CDR2 SVGAGI, per germline. V lost 2 bases to trimming and J lost 3 bases, with 11 bases between them. The CDR3 coding sequence is TGTGCCAGCAGTTACACTAGTCCTATCTACGAGCAGTACTTC. Its protein product is CASSYTSPIYEQYF.

This chain joins TRBV2 and TRBJ2-5; D perhaps matches TRBD2 (5 bases). The length of the CDR3 is 14 residues. V lost 2 bases and J lost 3, with 10 bases in between. Germline CDR1 reads SNHLY; CDR2 reads FYNNEI. In DNA, the CDR3 is TGTGCCAGCAGTGAATTGGACTCAAAAGAGACCCAGTACTTC. Protein: CASSELDSKETQYF.

V gene TRBV27 combines with J gene TRBJ1-2; 8 nucleotides align to TRBD1. Germline values: CDR1 MNHEY, CDR2 SMNVEV (reference sequence). V lost 9 bases to trimming and J lost 2 bases; unmatched junction nucleotides: 14. The CDR3 has 16 amino acids. CDR3 coding DNA: TGTGCCAGTCCTTGGGGGGACAGGCTACAAAACTATGGCTACACCTTC. Translating gives CASPWGDRLQNYGYTF.

The chain uses TRBV7-2 and TRBJ2-7; 7 nucleotides agree with TRBD2. The CDR3 extends over 15 amino acids. From germline, CDR1 is SGHTA and CDR2 FQGNSA. V shed 3 bases, J shed 3 bases, and the junction held 8 bases outside the gene matches. The CDR3, as DNA: TGTGCCAGCAGCTTCTTCACTAGCGAGGGCTACGAGCAGTACTTC. This gives the protein CASSFFTSEGYEQYF.

This clone has a handful of counts. This chain connects TRBV11-2 to TRBJ2-7, with D possibly TRBD2 on 5 matching bases. Trimming pared 2 bases from V and 4 bases from J, leaving 21 bases between. The CDR3 totals 17 residues. From germline, CDR1 is SGHAT and CDR2 FQNNGV. This CDR3 reads CASSLFSCVARAYEQYF. The CDR3 DNA follows: TGTGCCAGCAGCTTATTTTCTTGTGTAGCGAGAGCTTACGAGCAGTACTTC.

V is TRBV6-6 and J is TRBJ2-2; 12 nucleotides match TRBD2. The CDR3 runs 15 residues. Per germline, CDR1 MNHNY and CDR2 SVGAGI (reference sequence). The ends lost 6 bases at V and 3 bases at J; junction bases unmatched: 2. The chain's CDR3 is CASRPSGRDTGELFF. CDR3 nucleotide sequence: TGTGCCAGCAGACCTAGCGGGAGGGACACCGGGGAGCTGTTTTTT.

The chain combines TRBV27 with TRBJ1-1, with TRBD1 as a possible D gene (6 bases). The V gene's germline CDR1 is MNHEY and CDR2 SMNVEV (reference sequence). The CDR3 consists of 15 residues. The V and J ends lost 4 bases and 0 bases respectively, with 12 bases between them. The CDR3 is CASSSFGQLNTEAFF. CDR3 sequence (DNA): TGTGCCAGCAGTTCCTTCGGACAGCTGAACACTGAAGCTTTCTTT.

This sequence joins TRBV4-3 and TRBJ1-2; D gene ambiguous. Trimming took off 1 base at V and 8 bases at J, with 8 bases between the two ends. The CDR3 consists of 12 residues. Germline V lookup: CDR1 LGHNA, CDR2 YSLEER. For the CDR3, the DNA is TGCGCCAGCAGCCAAGGAGCAGGAGGCTACACCTTC. The encoded protein is CASSQGAGGYTF.

V and J are TRBV5-4 and TRBJ2-3; unclear D gene. Trimming left V 4 bases short and J 1 base short, with 10 bases between. The CDR3 has 14 residues. Germline V gene lookup returns CDR1 SGHNT and CDR2 YYREEE (reference sequence). DNA of the CDR3: TGTGCCAGCAGCCGTCTATCCGGCACAGATACGCAGTATTTT. Protein sequence: CASSRLSGTDTQYF.

The sample holds one count of this clone. V usage is TRBV27 and J usage is TRBJ1-2; D is uncertain. This CDR3 contains 13 residues. From germline, CDR1 is MNHEY and CDR2 SMNVEV (reference sequence). V lost 4 bases and J lost 8, with 14 bases in between. The CDR3 nucleotides read TGTGCCAGCAGTTCATACAGAGGGCTCGGCTACACCTTC. Protein product: CASSSYRGLGYTF.

DNA of the CDR3: TGTGCCACCAGCAGGGGGACAGGTCGCACCGGGGAGCTGTTTTTT. It specifies CATSRGTGRTGELFF. The chain couples TRBV15 to TRBJ2-2; 8 nucleotides align to TRBD1. The CDR3 is 15 amino acids. Germline V CDR1 and CDR2: LNHNV, YYDKDF (reference sequence). The J segment lost 4 bases and the V segment lost 3 bases, leaving 4 bases of the junction unmatched. Looking up the rest from reference TRBV15 and TRBJ2-2 gives the full variable domain: DAMVIQNPRYQVTQFGKPVTLSCSQTLNHNVMYWYQQKSSQAPKLLFHYYDKDFNNEADTPDNFQSRRPNTSFCFLDIRSPGLGDTAMYLCATSRGTGRTGELFFGEGSRLTVL.

The chain combines TRBV19 with TRBJ2-2, with 13 positions matching TRBD2. Germline CDR1 reads LNHDA; CDR2 reads SQIVND (reference sequence). The CDR3 contains 17 residues. V gave up 5 bases and J gave up 5 bases; unmatched junction bases: 8. The CDR3 nucleotides are TGTGCCAGTAGTGTACTAGCGGGAGGGCCGTTTACCGGGGAGCTGTTTTTT. Translation gives CASSVLAGGPFTGELFF.

The rearrangement uses TRBV7-9 and TRBJ2-5; no clear D. Judging by the DNA end, TRBJ2-7 fits better; the J call may be wrong. The length of the CDR3 is 12 residues. Germline assignment: CDR1 SEHNR and CDR2 FQNEAQ (reference sequence). DNA for the CDR3: TGTGCCAGCAGCTTAGCCTTCCACGAGCAGTACTTC. Amino acids: CASSLAFHEQYF.

The chain is built from TRBV11-2 and TRBJ2-7; 7 bases map to TRBD2. The junction had 6 bases not matched to a gene; V was cut back by 1 base and J by 3 bases. The germline V gene has CDR1 SGHAT and CDR2 FQNNGV. CDR3 length equals 15 residues. CDR3 bases: TGTGCCAGCAGCTTAGGGGCTAGCGGAGTCTACGAGCAGTACTTC. Residues: CASSLGASGVYEQYF.

The chain joins TRBV5-4 to TRBJ1-1; 10 nucleotides agree with TRBD1. The CDR3 is 17 amino acids. V lost 0 bases and J lost 0; bases outside the gene matches: 5. Germline CDR1 is SGHNT and CDR2 is YYREEE (reference sequence). The CDR3 reads CASSLGDRGLMNTEAFF. CDR3 bases: TGTGCCAGCAGCTTGGGGGACAGGGGACTTATGAACACTGAAGCTTTCTTT.

J is TRBJ2-7 and V is TRBV30, with 11 bases fitting TRBD1. The CDR3 runs 12 residues. Looked up from germline, CDR1 is GTSNPN and CDR2 is SVGIG (reference sequence). Germline trimming cut 5 bases from V and 3 bases from J; bases unmatched to any gene: 0. As DNA, the CDR3 is TGTGCCTGGGGGACAGGGGGCTACGAGCAGTACTTC. Translation: CAWGTGGYEQYF.

The rearrangement links TRBV12-5 to TRBJ2-7; tentatively, D is TRBD2 (7 bases). The V gene's germline CDR1 is LGHNT and CDR2 FRNRAP. The CDR3 runs 15 residues. Trimming pared 4 bases from V and 1 base from J, leaving 14 bases between. CDR3: CASGSGGHQSYEQYF. CDR3 nucleotide sequence: TGTGCTAGTGGTTCCGGGGGGCATCAGTCCTACGAGCAGTACTTC. Variable domain in full (rest from reference TRBV12-5 and TRBJ2-7): DARVTQTPRHKVTEMGQEVTMRCQPILGHNTVFWYRQTMMQGLELLAYFRNRAPLDDSGMPKDRFSAEMPDATLATLKIQPSEPRDSAVYFCASGSGGHQSYEQYFGPGTRLTVT.

The gene calls are TRBV7-6 and TRBJ2-3; 9 nucleotides align to TRBD2. The CDR3 is 16 amino acids. The V gene's germline CDR1 is SGHVS and CDR2 FNYEAQ. With 1 base clipped from V and 3 bases from J, the junction kept 5 bases outside the gene matches. The CDR3 sequence is CASSLEVAGVTDTQYF. In nucleotides, the CDR3 is TGTGCCAGCAGCTTAGAGGTAGCGGGAGTGACAGATACGCAGTATTTT.

This rearrangement joins TRBV28 to TRBJ1-1, with 8 bases aligning to TRBD1. CDR1 and CDR2 from the germline V gene are MDHEN and SYDVKM. With 6 bases clipped from V and 4 bases from J, the junction kept 4 bases outside the gene matches. The CDR3 spans 13 residues. This CDR3 reads CASSHTGGTEAFF. CDR3 coding DNA: TGTGCCAGCAGCCATACAGGGGGCACTGAAGCTTTCTTT.

V gene TRBV5-5 combines with J gene TRBJ2-3, with TRBD2 identical over 8 bases. The CDR3 covers 15 residues. CDR1 SGHKS and CDR2 YYEKEE come from the germline V gene (reference sequence). The J segment lost 3 bases and the V segment lost 4 bases, leaving 7 bases of the junction unmatched. The CDR3 protein is CASSPGTRSTDTQYF. CDR3 coding DNA: TGTGCCAGCAGCCCGGGGACTAGGTCAACAGATACGCAGTATTTT.

The chain couples TRBV4-1 to TRBJ2-1; D is perhaps TRBD2 (6 bases). Trimming shortened V by 0 bases and J by 4 bases, and 16 bases separated the two germline ends. Germline CDR1 is MGHRA and CDR2 is YSYEKL. The CDR3 contains 17 residues. Here the CDR3 DNA reads TGCGCCAGCAGCCAAGATCACGGCCTCGCGGGGTACAATGAGCAGTTCTTC. It translates to CASSQDHGLAGYNEQFF.